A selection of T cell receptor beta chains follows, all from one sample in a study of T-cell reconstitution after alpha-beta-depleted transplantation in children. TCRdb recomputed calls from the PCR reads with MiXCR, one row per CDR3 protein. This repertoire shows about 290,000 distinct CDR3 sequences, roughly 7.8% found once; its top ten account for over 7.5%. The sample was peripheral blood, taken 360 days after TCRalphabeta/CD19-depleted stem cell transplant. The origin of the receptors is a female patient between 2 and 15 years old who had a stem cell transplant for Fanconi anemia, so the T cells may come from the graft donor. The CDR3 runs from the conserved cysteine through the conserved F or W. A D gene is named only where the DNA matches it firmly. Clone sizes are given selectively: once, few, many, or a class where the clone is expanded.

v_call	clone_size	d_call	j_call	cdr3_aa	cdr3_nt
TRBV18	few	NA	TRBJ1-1	CASSPQALGGATEAFF	TGTGCCAGCTCACCACAAGCCCTGGGGGGGGCCACTGAAGCTTTCTTT
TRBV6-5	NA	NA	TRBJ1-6	CASSLTGGSPLHF	TGTGCCAGCAGTTTGACTGGGGGTTCACCCCTCCACTTT
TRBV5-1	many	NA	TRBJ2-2	CASSLGLVETGELFF	TGCGCCAGCAGCTTGGGACTAGTGGAAACCGGGGAGCTGTTTTTT
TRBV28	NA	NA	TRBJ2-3	CASSLDDGLYTDTQYF	TGTGCCAGCAGTTTAGACGACGGACTTTATACAGATACGCAGTATTTT
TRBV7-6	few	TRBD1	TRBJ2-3	CASSLRPGQGARDTQYF	TGTGCCAGCAGCTTACGACCGGGACAGGGGGCAAGGGATACGCAGTATTTT
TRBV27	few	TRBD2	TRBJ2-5	CASSLWASGFKETQYF	TGTGCCAGCAGTTTATGGGCTAGCGGTTTTAAAGAGACCCAGTACTTC
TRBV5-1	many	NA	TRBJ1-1	CASSLGAPSVGTEAFF	TGCGCCAGCAGTTTAGGGGCTCCAAGCGTTGGCACTGAAGCTTTCTTT
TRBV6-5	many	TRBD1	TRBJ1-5	CASSSRVGTGHQPQHF	TGTGCCAGCAGTTCCCGGGTCGGGACAGGGCATCAGCCCCAGCATTTT
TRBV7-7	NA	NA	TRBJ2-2	CASSLYSGGGQGGAGELFF	TGTGCCAGCAGCTTATATAGCGGGGGAGGACAGGGAGGAGCCGGGGAGCTGTTTTTT
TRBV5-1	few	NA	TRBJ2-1	CASSLGGVYNEQFF	TGCGCCAGCAGCTTGGGGGGGGTCTACAATGAGCAGTTCTTC
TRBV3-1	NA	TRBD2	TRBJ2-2	CASSYSGTSLLPGELFF	TGTGCCAGCAGCTACTCCGGGACTAGCCTATTACCCGGGGAGCTGTTTTTT
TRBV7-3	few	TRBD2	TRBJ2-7	CASSFLAGYEQYF	TGTGCCAGCAGCTTCCTAGCGGGGTACGAGCAGTACTTC
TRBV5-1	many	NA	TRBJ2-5	CASSPRGVGQETQYF	TGCGCCAGCAGCCCGAGGGGTGTAGGCCAAGAGACCCAGTACTTC
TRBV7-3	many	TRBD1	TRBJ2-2	CASSLTTGGGGELFF	TGTGCCAGCAGCTTAACGACAGGGGGGGGCGGGGAGCTGTTTTTT
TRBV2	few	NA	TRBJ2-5	CASSAELVPETQYF	TGTGCCAGCAGTGCCGAATTAGTTCCAGAGACCCAGTACTTC
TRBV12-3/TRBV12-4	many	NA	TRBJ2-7	CASSFFLFYEQYF	TGTGCCAGCAGTTTTTTCCTATTCTACGAGCAGTACTTC
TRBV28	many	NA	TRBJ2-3	CASSQDSVRDTQYF	TGTGCCAGCAGTCAGGACTCGGTCAGAGATACGCAGTATTTT
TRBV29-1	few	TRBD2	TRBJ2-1	CSVLPGLAGHEQFF	TGCAGCGTACTCCCGGGACTAGCGGGCCATGAGCAGTTCTTC
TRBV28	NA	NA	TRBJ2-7	CASSLSFGVKIAYEQYF	TGTGCCAGCAGTTTAAGTTTCGGGGTGAAGATTGCCTACGAGCAGTACTTC
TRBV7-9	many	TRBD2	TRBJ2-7	CASSDGTSGTYEQYF	TGTGCCAGCAGCGACGGGACTAGCGGGACCTACGAGCAGTACTTC
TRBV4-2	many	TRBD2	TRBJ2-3	CASSQGSSGADTQYF	TGTGCCAGCAGCCAAGGTTCTAGCGGGGCAGATACGCAGTATTTT
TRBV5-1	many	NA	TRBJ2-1	CASSLRGADNEQFF	TGCGCCAGCAGCTTGCGAGGGGCAGACAATGAGCAGTTCTTC
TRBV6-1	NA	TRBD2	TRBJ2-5	CASSERRLLAGETQYF	TGTGCCAGCAGTGAACGCCGCCTACTAGCGGGAGAGACCCAGTACTTC
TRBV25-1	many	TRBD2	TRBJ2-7	CASIPAGKYEQYF	TGTGCCAGCATCCCAGCGGGAAAGTACGAGCAGTACTTC